The T cell receptor (beta chain) under discussion was sequenced for a study of siplizumab effects on memory and regulatory T cells. CDR1 and CDR2 (germline): SGHTA, FQGNSA. Trimming cost V 2 bases and J 3 bases, with 2 bases left between them. There are 12 residues in the CDR3. Details on this clone: The antigen is not known.

Roughly 92,000 TCR templates per sample were assayed. Sequencing used immunoSEQ multiplex PCR; TCRdb keeps in-frame clones, though not all of them. Seen here are about 87,000 clones, about 87% observed once, and the top ten hold 15%. Regarding the study as a whole: Most proliferating CD4+ or CD8+ clones, roughly 75-95%, had no naive or memory assignment. Siplizumab led to significantly less abundant alloreactive sequences that could be traced back to unstimulated CD4+ memory cells.

The rearrangement links TRBV7-2 to TRBJ1-3; no definite D call. The origin of this receptor is a human donor in good health. What was sequenced was CD4+ T cells sorted from blood. CDR3 residues: CASSLNGNTIYF. The CDR3 coding sequence is TGTGCCAGCAGCTTAAATGGAAACACCATATATTTT.